This T cell receptor beta chain originates from a study of blood T cell repertoires in COVID-19. Data came from immunoSEQ multiplex PCR; TCRdb stores just in-frame clones and leaves some out. This sample has 65,000 to 90,000 clones, with about 93% found just once. The V end was cut by 1 base, the J end by 6 bases, with 7 bases between. This CDR3 region has 13 residues. From germline, CDR1 is LNHDA and CDR2 SQIVND (reference sequence). The V call is TRBV19, the J call TRBJ1-5; D not resolved. The TCR comes from a human donor in a cohort sampled during active COVID-19. The sequenced sample consisted of peripheral blood. Written as DNA, the CDR3 is TGTGCCAGTAGTATAGGTCCCGTTCAGCCCCAGCATTTT. It yields the protein CASSIGPVQPQHF.